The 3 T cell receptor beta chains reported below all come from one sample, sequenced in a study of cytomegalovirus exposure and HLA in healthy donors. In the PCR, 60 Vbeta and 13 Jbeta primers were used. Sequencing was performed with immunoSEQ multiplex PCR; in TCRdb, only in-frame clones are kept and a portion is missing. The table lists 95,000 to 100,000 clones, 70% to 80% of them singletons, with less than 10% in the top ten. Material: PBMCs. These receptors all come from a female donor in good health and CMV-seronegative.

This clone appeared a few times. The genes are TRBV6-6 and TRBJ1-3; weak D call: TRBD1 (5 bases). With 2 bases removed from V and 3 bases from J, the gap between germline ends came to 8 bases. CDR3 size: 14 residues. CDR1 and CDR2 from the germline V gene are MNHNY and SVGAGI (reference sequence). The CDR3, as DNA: TGTGCCAGCAGTTACAGGACAAGTGGAAACACCATATATTTT. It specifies CASSYRTSGNTIYF.

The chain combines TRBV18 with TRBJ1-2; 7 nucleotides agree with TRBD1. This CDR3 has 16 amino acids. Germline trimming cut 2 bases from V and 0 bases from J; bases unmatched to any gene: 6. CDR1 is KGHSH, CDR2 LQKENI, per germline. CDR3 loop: CASSPYDRVANYGYTF. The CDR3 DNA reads TGTGCCAGCTCACCATACGACAGGGTAGCTAACTATGGCTACACCTTC.

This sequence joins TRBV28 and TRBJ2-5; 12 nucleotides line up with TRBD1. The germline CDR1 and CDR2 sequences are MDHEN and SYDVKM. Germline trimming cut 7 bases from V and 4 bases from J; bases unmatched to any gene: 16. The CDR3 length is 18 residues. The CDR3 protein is CASIELLFRDRGPETQYF. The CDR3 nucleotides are TGTGCCAGCATCGAGCTGTTATTCAGGGACAGGGGGCCAGAGACCCAGTACTTC.